This T cell receptor (beta chain) was sequenced for a study of CD8+ T cells in alopecia areata. V shed 1 base and J 8 bases; nucleotides not matched to a gene: 8. The CDR3 length is 16 residues. Germline V lookup: CDR1 LNHNV, CDR2 YYDKDF (reference sequence). In alopecia areata patients, both lesional scalp punch biopsies and peripheral blood were collected. PBMCs were stained for CD3, CD4 and CD8, and CD4+ and CD8+ T cells were sorted. It was cDNA, reverse transcribed from extracted RNA, that served as the sequencing template. Libraries were prepared by immunoSEQ multiplex PCR; TCRdb keeps only in-frame clonotypes and omits some of them. Of almost 250,000 clones listed, around 67% are singletons.

The sequences come from CD4+ T cells sorted from blood, collected at week 0. The chain is built from TRBV15 and TRBJ1-6; 7 nucleotides align to TRBD1. The origin of this receptor is a human donor with alopecia areata. The CDR3 is CATSRGSRGSHSPLHF. The CDR3 DNA is TGTGCCACCAGCAGAGGAAGCAGGGGGTCCCATTCACCCCTCCACTTT.